Following are 16 T cell receptor beta chains from one sample sequenced in a study of T cells in Graves' hyperthyroidism and ophthalmopathy. TCR beta CDR3 regions were amplified from RNA transcripts. HTBI primers were employed in a first-round RT-PCR of the TCR CDR3. One entry per CDR3 protein, called by TCRdb with MiXCR from the multiplex PCR reads. The table records around 620,000 distinct CDR3 sequences, under 60% of them present only once. The sample comprised peripheral blood or thyroid tissue (not recorded which). All receptors come from an adult woman with Graves' disease, either hyperthyroidism or ophthalmopathy (not recorded which).

The chain has TRBV7-6 and TRBJ2-1; 7 nucleotides agree with TRBD2. The CDR3 is 15 residues long. Germline CDR1 SGHVS, CDR2 FNYEAQ. V gave up 5 bases and J gave up 4 bases; unmatched junction bases: 8. CDR3 in DNA: TGTGCCAGCAGCCTCAAGCGGGACGGGTACAATGAGCAGTTCTTC. Residues: CASSLKRDGYNEQFF.

This clonotype showed up many times. This chain links TRBV9 with TRBJ2-2; D tentatively fits TRBD1 or TRBD2 (5 bases each). V gave up 3 bases and J gave up 3 bases, with 9 bases separating them. The CDR3 spans 14 residues. Germline V gene data show CDR1 as SGDLS and CDR2 as YYNGEE. CDR3 DNA sequence: TGTGCCAGCAGCGGGGACGCCGACACCGGGGAGCTGTTTTTT. Its protein product is CASSGDADTGELFF.

As DNA, the CDR3 is TGTGCCAGCAGCTTTACGGGGGGGCTCCGGACTGGGGCCAACGTCCTGACTTTC. Translating it yields CASSFTGGLRTGANVLTF. The chain is built from TRBV13 and TRBJ2-6, with 8 bases lining up with TRBD2. V lost 3 bases to trimming and J lost 2 bases; unmatched junction nucleotides: 9. The CDR3 runs to 18 residues. Germline CDR1 reads PRHDT; CDR2 reads FYEKMQ (reference sequence).

This clonotype was recorded a few times. Since no conserved phenylalanine or tryptophan closes the CDR3, a read error is the likely cause. The limits of the CDR3 on the DNA are not certain, so only TCRdb's listed CDR3 is given. This chain uses TRBV10-3 with TRBJ1-1. The CDR3 has 17 amino acids, counting both end residues. The germline CDR1 and CDR2 sequences are ENHRY and SYGVKD. The CDR3 loop reads CAISESRLSSRVRIPYY.

A remark on this clonotype: This could be a read error, since a much larger clone is one nucleotide away. The chain carries TRBV20-1 and TRBJ2-2; 8 bases fit TRBD1. The CDR3 is 18 amino acids. Germline V gene data show CDR1 as DFQATT and CDR2 as SNEGSKA (reference sequence). CDR3 DNA sequence: TGCAGTGTTAGAGGAAAAGACAGGGGCCTGACGAACACCGGGGAGCTGTTTTTT. It translates to CSVRGKDRGLTNTGELFF.

This clonotype was observed at least ten times. The chain has TRBV7-2 and TRBJ2-7, with D perhaps TRBD2 (6 bases). CDR1 is SGHTA, CDR2 FQGNSA, per germline. The CDR3 has 14 residues. V was pared by 4 bases and J by 4 bases, with 14 bases between. The CDR3 loop is CASSSRSRGYEQYF. The CDR3 coding sequence is TGTGCCAGCAGCTCCCGCAGCCGGGGGTACGAGCAGTACTTC.

This clonotype was seen ten or more times. The chain couples TRBV2 to TRBJ2-7; the match to TRBD1 covers 9 bases. This CDR3 has 17 residues. Germline CDR1 reads SNHLY; CDR2 reads FYNNEI. V dropped 5 bases and J dropped 6; count of bases not matched to a gene: 17. CDR3 in DNA: TGTGCCAGCAGTAGGTCCCGGGACAGGGCAGGGGTACGCGAGCAGTACTTC. This codes for CASSRSRDRAGVREQYF.

At least ten counts were recorded for this clonotype. The rearrangement joins TRBV20-1 to TRBJ2-7; TRBD2 agrees at 8 bases. CDR3 length: 16 amino acids. CDR1 is DFQATT, CDR2 SNEGSKA, per germline (reference sequence). Trimming took 0 bases from V and 2 from J; bases not matched to a gene: 9. The CDR3 protein is CSARDLRREVTYEQYF. CDR3 in DNA: TGCAGTGCTAGAGACCTGCGGCGGGAGGTGACCTACGAGCAGTACTTC.

About this clonotype: This may come from a read error, since a much larger clone is one base off. The rearrangement joins TRBV4-1 to TRBJ2-7, with D tentatively TRBD1 (5 bases). The CDR3 extends over 17 amino acids. Germline assignment: CDR1 MGHRA and CDR2 YSYEKL. Here the CDR3 DNA reads TGCACCAGCAGCCAACAGATACGTACGGACATCCTCTACGAGCAGTACTTC. This encodes CTSSQQIRTDILYEQYF.

Ten or more counts support this clonotype. V usage is TRBV12-3 or TRBV12-4 and J usage is TRBJ1-1; D perhaps matches TRBD1 (6 bases). This CDR3 has 15 amino acids. The V end lost 3 bases, the J end lost 1 base, and 12 bases lay between the germline ends. The CDR3 bases are TGTGCCAGCAGTTTCCCGGGACACAAGAACACTGAAGCTTTCTTT. Translating it yields CASSFPGHKNTEAFF.

This clonotype has a handful of counts. V gene TRBV6-4 combines with J gene TRBJ1-2, with TRBD1 matching over 10 bases. CDR3 length: 17 residues. J lost 2 bases, V lost 7 bases, and 13 bases had no gene match. Germline CDR1 reads MRHNA; CDR2 reads SNTAGT. CDR3 sequence reads: CASNTGTGAPQNYGYTF. Here the CDR3 DNA reads TGTGCCAGCAATACCGGGACAGGGGCTCCCCAGAACTATGGCTACACCTTC.

This clonotype was recorded many times. The genes are TRBV6-5 and TRBJ1-3; D is possibly TRBD1 (5 bases). The CDR3 sequence is 15 residues long. Germline V gene data show CDR1 as MNHEY and CDR2 as SVGAGI. V was trimmed by 2 bases and J by 9 bases, leaving 17 bases between them. The CDR3 DNA reads TGTGCCAGCAGTTACCACAGGACAAAGGGGAGCACCATATATTTT. Translation: CASSYHRTKGSTIYF.

This clonotype was found many times. The J gene is TRBJ2-7, the V gene TRBV10-3, with TRBD2 as a possible D gene (5 bases). Trimming left V 9 bases short and J 2 bases short, with 17 bases between. Germline CDR1 ENHRY, CDR2 SYGVKD. The CDR3 sequence is 14 residues long. As DNA, the CDR3 is TGTGCCATTCGGTTAAGCGGCCGGACCTACGAGCAGTACTTC. Its protein is CAIRLSGRTYEQYF.

This clonotype was observed many times. The chain is built from TRBV6-1 and TRBJ1-6; TRBD1 matches 9 bases. CDR1 is MNHNS and CDR2 is SASEGT in the germline V gene. J gave up 10 bases and V 4 bases, and 11 bases lay outside the gene matches. This CDR3 is 16 amino acids long. The CDR3 region has the DNA TGTGCCAGCAGTGGGGGACAGGGAAATTTAGGATCACCCCTCCACTTT. Translation: CASSGGQGNLGSPLHF.

The rearrangement links TRBV12-3 or TRBV12-4 to TRBJ2-5, with 7 bases matching TRBD1. The CDR3 consists of 16 residues. With V trimmed by 7 bases and J by 2 bases, 13 bases remained unmatched. This CDR3 reads CASTPSGQANQETQYF. In nucleotides, the CDR3 is TGTGCCAGCACCCCCAGCGGACAGGCTAATCAAGAGACCCAGTACTTC.

As concerns this clonotype: At one end, the junction sequence differs from germline, possibly due to a read error. This rearrangement joins TRBV27 to TRBJ1-1; D is ambiguous. The CDR3 loop spans 10 amino acids. Germline V CDR1 and CDR2: MNHEY, SMNVEV (reference sequence). CDR3 loop: CASIFPLPLF. The CDR3 DNA follows: TGTGCCAGCATCTTTCCTCTCCCCCTCTTT.